This T cell receptor beta chain is drawn from a study of blood T cell repertoires in COVID-19. The wider study: Sites across the United States, Italy and Spain contributed samples from acute and convalescent COVID-19. From T cells, B-cell-depleted T cells, or PBMCs came the material, which was cDNA or gDNA.

The authors' processing: Quantification of nucleated cells was approximated via reference gene primer amplification. Here immunoSEQ multiplex PCR was the method, and the copy in TCRdb shows in-frame clones only, minus some. That table furnishes V, J and clone size, whereas the DNA furnished D and trimming. Of 150,000 to 200,000 clones listed, approximately 80% are singletons. This CDR3 is built from 14 residues. The germline V gene has CDR1 WSHSY and CDR2 SAAADI. V dropped 8 bases and J dropped 1 base, with 14 bases sitting between them. Source material: peripheral blood. The clonotype originates from a man aged 55 to 70 with acute or convalescent COVID-19. This chain connects TRBV10-2 to TRBJ1-1, with a tentative D call TRBD1 (6 bases). CDR3 residues: CASSTPGENTEAFF. Written as DNA, the CDR3 is TGCGCCAGCTCCACGCCAGGGGAGAACACTGAAGCTTTCTTT.